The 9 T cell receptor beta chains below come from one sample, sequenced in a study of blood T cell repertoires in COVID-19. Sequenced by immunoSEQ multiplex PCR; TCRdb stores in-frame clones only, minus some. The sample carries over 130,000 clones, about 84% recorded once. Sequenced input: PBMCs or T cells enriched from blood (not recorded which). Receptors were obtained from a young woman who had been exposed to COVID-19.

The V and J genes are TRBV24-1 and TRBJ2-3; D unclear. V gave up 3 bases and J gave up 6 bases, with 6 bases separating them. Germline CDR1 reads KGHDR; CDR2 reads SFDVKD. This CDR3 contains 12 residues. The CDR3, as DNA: TGTGCCACCAGTGATACTGTGGATACGCAGTATTTT. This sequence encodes CATSDTVDTQYF.

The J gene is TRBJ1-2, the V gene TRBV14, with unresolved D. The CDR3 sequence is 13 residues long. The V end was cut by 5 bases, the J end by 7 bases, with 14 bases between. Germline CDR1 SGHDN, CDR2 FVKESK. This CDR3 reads CASSYTRLGGYTF. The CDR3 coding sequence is TGTGCCAGCAGCTACACCAGGTTAGGTGGCTACACCTTC.

CDR3 bases: TGTGCCAGCGCCCCTAGCGGGTCTTTCAACGAGCAGTACTTC. Its translation is CASAPSGSFNEQYF. The chain has TRBV3-1 (or the pseudogene TRBV3-2) and TRBJ2-7; 8 bases fit TRBD2. Trimming took 8 bases from V and 5 from J; bases not matched to a gene: 11. The germline CDR1 and CDR2 sequences are LGHDT and YNNKEL (reference sequence). The CDR3 extends over 14 amino acids.

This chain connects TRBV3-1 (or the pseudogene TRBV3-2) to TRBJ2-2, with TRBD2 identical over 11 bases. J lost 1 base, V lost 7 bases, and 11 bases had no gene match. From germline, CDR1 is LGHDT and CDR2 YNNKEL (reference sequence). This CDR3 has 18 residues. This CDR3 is CASTPGTSGNENTGELFF. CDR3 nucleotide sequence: TGTGCCAGCACCCCCGGGACTAGCGGAAACGAGAACACCGGGGAGCTGTTTTTT.

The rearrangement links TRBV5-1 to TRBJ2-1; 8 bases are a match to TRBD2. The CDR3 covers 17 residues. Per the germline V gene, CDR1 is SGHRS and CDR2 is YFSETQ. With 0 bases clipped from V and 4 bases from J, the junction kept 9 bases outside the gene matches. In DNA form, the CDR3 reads TGCGCCAGCAGCTTGGATATGGCGACTAGCGTATACAATGAGCAGTTCTTC. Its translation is CASSLDMATSVYNEQFF.

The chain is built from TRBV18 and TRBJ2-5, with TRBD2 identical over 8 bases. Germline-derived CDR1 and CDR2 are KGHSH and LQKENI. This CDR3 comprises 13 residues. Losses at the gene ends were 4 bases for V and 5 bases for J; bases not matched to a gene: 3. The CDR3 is CASSRAGVETQYF. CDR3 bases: TGTGCCAGCTCACGAGCGGGAGTCGAGACCCAGTACTTC.

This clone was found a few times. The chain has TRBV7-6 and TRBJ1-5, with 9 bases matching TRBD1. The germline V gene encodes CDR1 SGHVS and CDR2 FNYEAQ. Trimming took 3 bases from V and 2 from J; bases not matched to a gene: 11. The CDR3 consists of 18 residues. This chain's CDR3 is CASSLGRYRGQGNQPQHF. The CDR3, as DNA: TGTGCCAGCAGCTTGGGAAGATACAGGGGGCAAGGCAATCAGCCCCAGCATTTT.

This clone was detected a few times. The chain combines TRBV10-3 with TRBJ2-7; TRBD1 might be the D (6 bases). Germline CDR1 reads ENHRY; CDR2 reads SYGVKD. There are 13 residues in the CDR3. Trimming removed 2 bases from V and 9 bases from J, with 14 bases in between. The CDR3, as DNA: TGTGCCATCAGTGAGCGACAGGACCTTTGGCAGTACTTC. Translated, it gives CAISERQDLWQYF.

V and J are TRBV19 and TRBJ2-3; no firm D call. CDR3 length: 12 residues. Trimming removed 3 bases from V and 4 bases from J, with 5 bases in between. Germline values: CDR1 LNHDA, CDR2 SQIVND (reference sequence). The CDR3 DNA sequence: TGTGCCAGTAGTATTCGAGCAGATACGCAGTATTTT. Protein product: CASSIRADTQYF.